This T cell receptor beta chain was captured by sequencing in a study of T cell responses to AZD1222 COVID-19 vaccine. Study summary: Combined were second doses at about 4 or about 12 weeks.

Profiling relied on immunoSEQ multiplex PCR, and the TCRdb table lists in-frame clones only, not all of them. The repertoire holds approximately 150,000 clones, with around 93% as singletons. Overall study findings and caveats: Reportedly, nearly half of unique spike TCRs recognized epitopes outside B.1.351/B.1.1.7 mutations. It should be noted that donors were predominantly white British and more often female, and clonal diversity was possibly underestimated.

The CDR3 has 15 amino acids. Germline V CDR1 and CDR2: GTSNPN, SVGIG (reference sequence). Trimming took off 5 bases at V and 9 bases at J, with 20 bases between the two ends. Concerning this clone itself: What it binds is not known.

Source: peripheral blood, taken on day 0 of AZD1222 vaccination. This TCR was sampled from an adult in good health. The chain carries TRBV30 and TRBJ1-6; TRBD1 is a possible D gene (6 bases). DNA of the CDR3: TGTGCCTGGGTAGGACAGACTGCTGCTACTTCACCCCTCCACTTT. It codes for CAWVGQTAATSPLHF.